This record concerns one TCR beta chain sequence. Antigen specificity is unknown. The sample is drawn from a study of beta chain features in type 1 diabetes. As every portion of the isolated RNA was reverse transcribed, the sequencing read expressed TCRB transcripts. Data came from immunoSEQ multiplex PCR; TCRdb stores just in-frame clones and leaves some out. Of 300,000 or so clones in the sample, approximately 12% were seen once. Overall study results and limits: Type 1 diabetes patients showed a moderate but significant shortening of TCRB CDR3s in all four CD4+ subsets.

The CDR3 is 16 residues long. The ends were cut back, 2 bases at V and 0 bases at J, with 14 bases in the middle. The V gene's germline CDR1 is GTSNPN and CDR2 SVGIG (reference sequence). The TCR comes from a woman aged 18-30 years with type 1 diabetes. Sequencing was performed on naive CD4+ T cells from blood. The chain is built from TRBV30 and TRBJ2-4; the D is unclear. The CDR3 DNA is TGTGCCTGGAGTTCGACGGGTAATCTAGCCAAAAACATTCAGTACTTC. Its protein is CAWSSTGNLAKNIQYF.